This paragraph covers one T cell receptor beta chain sequence. Its specificity is unknown. A single base separates this from a much larger clone, so it may be a read error. This sample is drawn from a study of early T cells in non-severe SARS-CoV-2 infection. On the study more broadly: With bulk RNA from unsorted whole blood as input, sequencing yielded unpaired chains. Study-wide results and limits: Matches to VDJdb favored anti-spike CD8 responses and missed private and CD4 specificities.

The CDR3 has 13 amino acids. Trimming shortened V by 4 bases and J by 5 bases, and 13 bases separated the two germline ends. Germline CDR1 SGHNT, CDR2 YYREEE (reference sequence). Unique molecular identifiers tagged individual cDNA molecules. In TCRdb, the 5' RACE reads were re-called with MiXCR into one record per CDR3 protein. The repertoire holds 45,000 to 55,000 distinct CDR3 sequences, with approximately 13% as singletons. This sequence was found in an adult who was a healthcare worker with PCR-confirmed SARS-CoV-2 infection or an uninfected control (not recorded which). Specimen: whole blood. The rearrangement uses TRBV5-4 and TRBJ2-7; D is unclear. The CDR3 here is CASSVDLYHEQYF. In DNA, the CDR3 is TGTGCCAGCAGCGTGGACCTTTACCACGAGCAGTACTTC.